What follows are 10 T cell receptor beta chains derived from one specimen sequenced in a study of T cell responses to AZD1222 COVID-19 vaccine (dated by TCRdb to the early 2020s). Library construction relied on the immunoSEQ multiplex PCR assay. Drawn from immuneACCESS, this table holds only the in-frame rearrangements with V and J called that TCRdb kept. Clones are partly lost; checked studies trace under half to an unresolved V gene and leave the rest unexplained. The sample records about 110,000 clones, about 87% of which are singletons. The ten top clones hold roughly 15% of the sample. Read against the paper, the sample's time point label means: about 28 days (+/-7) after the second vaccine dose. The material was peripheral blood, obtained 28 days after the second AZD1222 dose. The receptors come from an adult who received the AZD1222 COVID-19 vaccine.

The CDR3 reads CASSFSPTGKGAYNEQFF. The CDR3 region has the DNA TGTGCCAGCAGTTTTAGCCCGACAGGCAAAGGGGCCTACAATGAGCAGTTCTTC. This rearrangement joins TRBV28 to TRBJ2-1; TRBD1 might be the D (6 bases). The V and J ends lost 3 bases and 2 bases respectively, with 20 bases between them. This CDR3 has 18 amino acids. CDR1 MDHEN and CDR2 SYDVKM come from the germline V gene. Complete variable domain (other parts from reference TRBV28 and TRBJ2-1): DVKVTQSSRYLVKRTGEKVFLECVQDMDHENMFWYRQDPGLGLRLIYFSYDVKMKEKGDIPEGYSVSREKKERFSLILESASTNQTSMYLCASSFSPTGKGAYNEQFFGPGTRLTVL.

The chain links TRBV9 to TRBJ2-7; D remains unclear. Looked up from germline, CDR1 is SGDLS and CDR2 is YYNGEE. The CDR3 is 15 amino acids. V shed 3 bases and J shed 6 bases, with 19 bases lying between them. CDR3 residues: CASSALGTRTAEQYF. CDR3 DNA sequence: TGTGCCAGCAGCGCCCTCGGCACCCGGACCGCCGAGCAGTACTTC.

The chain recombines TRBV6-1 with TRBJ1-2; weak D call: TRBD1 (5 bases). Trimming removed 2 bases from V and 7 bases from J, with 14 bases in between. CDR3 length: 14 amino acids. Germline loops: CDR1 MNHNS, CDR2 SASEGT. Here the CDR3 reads CASSENPRVAGYTF. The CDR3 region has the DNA TGTGCCAGCAGTGAAAACCCCAGGGTAGCTGGCTACACCTTC.

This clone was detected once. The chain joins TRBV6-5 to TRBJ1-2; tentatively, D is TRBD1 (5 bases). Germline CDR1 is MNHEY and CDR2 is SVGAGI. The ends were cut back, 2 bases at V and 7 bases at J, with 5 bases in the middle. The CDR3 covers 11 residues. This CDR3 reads CASSYRGGYTF. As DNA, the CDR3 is TGTGCCAGCAGTTACAGGGGTGGCTACACCTTC.

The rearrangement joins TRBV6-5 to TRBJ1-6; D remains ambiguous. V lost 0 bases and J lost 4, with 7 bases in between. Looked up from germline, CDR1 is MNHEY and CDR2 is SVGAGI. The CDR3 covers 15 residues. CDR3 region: CASSYSIQYNSPLHF. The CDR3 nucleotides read TGTGCCAGCAGTTACTCGATTCAGTATAATTCACCCCTCCACTTT.

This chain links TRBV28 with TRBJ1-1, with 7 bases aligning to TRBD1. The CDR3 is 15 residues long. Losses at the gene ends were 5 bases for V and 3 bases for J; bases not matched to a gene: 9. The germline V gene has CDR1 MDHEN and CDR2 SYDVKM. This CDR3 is CASSPGTAGDTEAFF. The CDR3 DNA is TGTGCCAGCAGTCCCGGGACAGCGGGGGACACTGAAGCTTTCTTT.

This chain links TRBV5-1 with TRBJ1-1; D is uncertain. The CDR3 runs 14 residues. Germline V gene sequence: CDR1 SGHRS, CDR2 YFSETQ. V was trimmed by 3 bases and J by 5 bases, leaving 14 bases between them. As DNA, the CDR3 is TGCGCCAGCAGCTCCCTTCCCGCCGGTACTGAAGCTTTCTTT. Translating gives CASSSLPAGTEAFF.

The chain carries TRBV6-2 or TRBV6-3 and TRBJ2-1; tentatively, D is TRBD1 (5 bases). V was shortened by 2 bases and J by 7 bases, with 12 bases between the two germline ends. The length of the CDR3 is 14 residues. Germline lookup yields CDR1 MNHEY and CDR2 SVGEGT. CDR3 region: CASSYTHRGNEQFF. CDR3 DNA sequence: TGTGCCAGCAGTTACACGCATAGGGGAAATGAGCAGTTCTTC.

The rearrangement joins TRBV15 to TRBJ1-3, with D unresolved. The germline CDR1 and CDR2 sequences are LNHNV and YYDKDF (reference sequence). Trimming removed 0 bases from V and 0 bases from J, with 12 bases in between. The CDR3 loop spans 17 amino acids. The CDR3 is CATSRDSGSDSGNTIYF. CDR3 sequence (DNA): TGTGCCACCAGCAGAGATTCTGGCAGCGACTCTGGAAACACCATATATTTT.

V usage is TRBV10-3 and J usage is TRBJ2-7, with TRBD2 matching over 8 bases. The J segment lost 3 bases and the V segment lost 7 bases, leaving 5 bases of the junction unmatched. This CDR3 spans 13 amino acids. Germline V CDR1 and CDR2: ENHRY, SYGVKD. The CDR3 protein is CAINRLANYEQYF. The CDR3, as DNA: TGTGCCATCAACCGACTAGCGAACTACGAGCAGTACTTC.